These 4 T cell receptor beta chains were sequenced from one sample in a study of blood T cell repertoires in COVID-19. Some clones are missing from TCRdb's copy, which holds only in-frame ones; the method was immunoSEQ multiplex PCR. Seen here are tens of thousands of clones, around 83% observed once, and the top ten hold about 10%. Sequencing used peripheral blood. These receptor sequences come from a human donor in a cohort sampled during active COVID-19.

This chain connects TRBV29-1 to TRBJ2-5; a weak D match, TRBD2 (6 bases). Trimming took 6 bases from V and 5 from J, leaving 13 bases between them. The CDR3 sequence is 12 residues long. From germline, CDR1 is SQVTM and CDR2 ANQGSEA. The chain's CDR3 is CSVLPGGETQYF. The CDR3 coding sequence is TGCAGCGTCCTACCCGGGGGTGAGACCCAGTACTTC.

The rearrangement joins TRBV30 to TRBJ1-6; D possibly corresponds to TRBD1 (6 bases). V lost 0 bases and J 7 bases, leaving 13 bases between the germline ends. The CDR3 is 15 residues long. In germline, CDR1 is GTSNPN, CDR2 SVGIG (reference sequence). The CDR3 reads CAWSVTGNKNSPLHF. In DNA form, the CDR3 reads TGTGCCTGGAGTGTCACAGGGAATAAGAATTCACCCCTCCACTTT. The full variable domain, rest sourced from reference TRBV30 and TRBJ1-6, is SQTIHQWPATLVQPVGSPLSLECTVEGTSNPNLYWYRQAAGRGLQLLFYSVGIGQISSEVPQNLSASRPQDRQFILSSKKLLLSDSGFYLCAWSVTGNKNSPLHFGNGTRLTVT.

The V call is TRBV5-1, the J call TRBJ2-3; 7 nucleotides line up with TRBD2. The germline CDR1 and CDR2 sequences are SGHRS and YFSETQ. The CDR3 is made up of 16 amino acids. V gave up 0 bases and J gave up 2 bases; unmatched junction bases: 6. CDR3 nucleotides: TGCGCCAGCAGCTTGGAAGCGGGACTATACACAGATACGCAGTATTTT. Encoded protein: CASSLEAGLYTDTQYF.

V usage is TRBV11-3 and J usage is TRBJ2-7, with D maybe TRBD2 (6 bases). Germline lookup yields CDR1 SGHNT and CDR2 YENEEA. The CDR3 consists of 14 residues. The V gene lost 2 bases and the J gene lost 3 bases, with 11 bases spanning the gap. CDR3: CASSLRGNSYEQYF. The CDR3 DNA follows: TGTGCCAGCAGCTTACGGGGGAATAGCTACGAGCAGTACTTC.